This paragraph reports one TCR beta chain. Its specificity is unknown. This specimen belongs to a study of lymphopenia after photon versus proton radiotherapy. Whole-study findings and limits: Proton therapy kept repertoires fairly stable, unlike photons, which gained effector/memory cells. In patients who died, overall survival fell as post-nadir TCR diversity dropped more.

Profiled with immunoSEQ multiplex PCR; TCRdb holds only in-frame clones, not every one. The sample holds under 80,000 clones, about 90% seen once. The length of the CDR3 is 13 residues. Germline assignment: CDR1 SQVTM and CDR2 ANQGSEA. The V and J ends lost 1 base and 2 bases respectively, with 8 bases between them. The sequence was obtained from a man aged 40-49 years with gastric cancer. The sample here was peripheral blood, taken from a patient treated with photon-based radiotherapy. J is TRBJ1-2 and V is TRBV29-1; TRBD1 is a possible D gene (5 bases). The chain's CDR3 is CSVEGAGNYGYTF. CDR3 in DNA: TGCAGCGTTGAAGGGGCAGGGAACTATGGCTACACCTTC.